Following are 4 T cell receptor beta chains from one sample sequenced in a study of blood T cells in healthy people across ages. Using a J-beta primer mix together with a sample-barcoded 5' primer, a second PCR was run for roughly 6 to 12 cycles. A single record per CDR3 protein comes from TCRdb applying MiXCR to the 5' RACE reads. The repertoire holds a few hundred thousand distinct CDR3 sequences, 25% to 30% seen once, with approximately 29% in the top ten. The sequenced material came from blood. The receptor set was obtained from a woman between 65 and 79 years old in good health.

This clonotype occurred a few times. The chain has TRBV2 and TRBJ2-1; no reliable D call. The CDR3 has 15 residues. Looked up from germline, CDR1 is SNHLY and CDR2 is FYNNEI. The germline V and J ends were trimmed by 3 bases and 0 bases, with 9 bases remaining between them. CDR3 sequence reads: CASSDSEISYNEQFF. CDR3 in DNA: TGTGCCAGCAGTGATTCGGAGATCTCCTACAATGAGCAGTTCTTC.

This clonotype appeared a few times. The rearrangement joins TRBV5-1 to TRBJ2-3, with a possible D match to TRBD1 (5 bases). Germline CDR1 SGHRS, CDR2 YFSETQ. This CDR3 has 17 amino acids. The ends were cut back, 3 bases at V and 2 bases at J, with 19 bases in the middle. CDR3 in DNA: TGCGCCAGCAGCTGGGGCTTTAGCCAATACTCCACAGATACGCAGTATTTT. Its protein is CASSWGFSQYSTDTQYF.

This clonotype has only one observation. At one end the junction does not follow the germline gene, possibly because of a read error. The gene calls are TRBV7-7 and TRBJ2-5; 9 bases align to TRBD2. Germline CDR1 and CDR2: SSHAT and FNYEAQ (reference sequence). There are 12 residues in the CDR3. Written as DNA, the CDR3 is TGTGCTAGCAGCTTAGCGGGGGAACCCCAGTACTTC. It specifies CASSLAGEPQYF.

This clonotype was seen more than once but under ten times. CDR3 DNA sequence: TGTGCCAGCAACACGGGAGGGCGAAACACCGGGGAGCTGTTTTTT. Its translation: CASNTGGRNTGELFF. This chain joins TRBV7-8 and TRBJ2-2; TRBD2 aligns across 8 bases. The CDR3 is 15 amino acids. The germline V gene encodes CDR1 SGHVS and CDR2 FQNEAQ. The V and J ends lost 7 bases and 2 bases, in that order; junction bases with no gene match: 6.